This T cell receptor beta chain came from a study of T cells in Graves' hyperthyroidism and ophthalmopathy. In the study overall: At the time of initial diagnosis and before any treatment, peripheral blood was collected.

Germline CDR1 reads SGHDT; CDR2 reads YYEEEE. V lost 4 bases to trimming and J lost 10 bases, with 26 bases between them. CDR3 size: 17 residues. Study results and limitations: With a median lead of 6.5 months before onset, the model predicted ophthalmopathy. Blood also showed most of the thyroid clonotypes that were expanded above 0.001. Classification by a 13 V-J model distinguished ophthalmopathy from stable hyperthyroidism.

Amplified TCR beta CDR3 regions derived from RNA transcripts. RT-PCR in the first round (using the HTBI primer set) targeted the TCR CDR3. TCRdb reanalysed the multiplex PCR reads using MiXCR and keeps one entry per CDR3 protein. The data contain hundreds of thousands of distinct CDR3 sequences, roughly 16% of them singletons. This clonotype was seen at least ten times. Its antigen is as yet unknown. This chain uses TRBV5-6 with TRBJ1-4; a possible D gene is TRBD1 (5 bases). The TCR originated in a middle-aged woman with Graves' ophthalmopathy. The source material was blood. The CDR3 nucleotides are TGTGCCAGCAGCCCTCGGGGCAGGGACCTTTTTGGTGGAAAACTGTTTTTT. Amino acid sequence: CASSPRGRDLFGGKLFF.